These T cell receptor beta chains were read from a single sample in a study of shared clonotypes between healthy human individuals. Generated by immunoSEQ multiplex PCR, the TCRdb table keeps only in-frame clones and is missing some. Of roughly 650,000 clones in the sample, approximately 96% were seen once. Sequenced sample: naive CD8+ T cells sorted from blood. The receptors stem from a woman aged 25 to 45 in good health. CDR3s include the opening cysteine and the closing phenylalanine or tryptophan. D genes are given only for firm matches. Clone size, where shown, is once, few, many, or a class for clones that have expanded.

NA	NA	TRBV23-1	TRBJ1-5	TGCGCCAGCAGTCAGCCGCCTCCGAATCAGCCCCAGCATTTT	CASSQPPPNQPQHF
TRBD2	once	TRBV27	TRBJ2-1	TGTGCCAGCAGTCCCCCCGGGCTAGCGGGGCAGTACAATGAGCAGTTCTTC	CASSPPGLAGQYNEQFF
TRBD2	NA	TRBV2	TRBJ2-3	TGTGCCAGCAGTGTAGGACTAGCGGGAGGGCCGGAGTATTTT	CASSVGLAGGPEYF
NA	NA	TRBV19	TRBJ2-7	TGTGCCAGTAGTATAGATTACGGCAGGGGCTCCTACGAGCAGTACTTC	CASSIDYGRGSYEQYF
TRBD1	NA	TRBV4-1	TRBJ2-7	TGCGCCAGCAGCCAAGCCGGGACAGGGTATAGCGAGCAGTACTTC	CASSQAGTGYSEQYF
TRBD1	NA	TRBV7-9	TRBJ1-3	TGTGCCAGCAGCTCCGACAGGGCTGGAAACACCATATATTTT	CASSSDRAGNTIYF
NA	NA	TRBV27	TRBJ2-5	TGTGCCAGCAGAAGGGAGTTCCCAGAGACCCAGTACTTC	CASRREFPETQYF
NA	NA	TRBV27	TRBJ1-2	TGTGCCAGCAGGGTAGGGGGGGCTTTCCATGGCTACACCTTC	CASRVGGAFHGYTF
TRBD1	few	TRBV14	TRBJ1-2	TGTGCCAGCAGCCAATGGACAGGGGGCAGGAATGGCTACACCTTC	CASSQWTGGRNGYTF
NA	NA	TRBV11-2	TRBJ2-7	TGTGCCAGCAGCGCCGTCAGGGGCCCCGAGCAGTACTTC	CASSAVRGPEQYF
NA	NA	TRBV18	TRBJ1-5	TGTGCCAGCTCACCAGAAACAGGGTTAATAGGCAATCAGCCCCAGCATTTT	CASSPETGLIGNQPQHF
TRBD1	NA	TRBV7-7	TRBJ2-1	TGTGCCAGCAGCTACACTGGACAGGGGGCCCCCCAGTTCTTC	CASSYTGQGAPQFF
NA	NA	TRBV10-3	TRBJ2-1	TGTGCCATCAGTGATCGTCTGTCCCTGGAGCAGTTCTTC	CAISDRLSLEQFF
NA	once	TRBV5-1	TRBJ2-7	TGCGCCAGCAGCTTCGGTCATCTTTCGAGCCTAACCTACGAGCAGTACTTC	CASSFGHLSSLTYEQYF
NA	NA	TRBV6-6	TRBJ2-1	TGTGCCAGCAGTTACTTCCCCGGGTCCCGATACAATGAGCAGTTCTTC	CASSYFPGSRYNEQFF
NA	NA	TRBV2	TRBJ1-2	TGTGCCAGCAGTGACTCGCCGGGGGCAGTTAAAGCCGGCTACACCTTC	CASSDSPGAVKAGYTF
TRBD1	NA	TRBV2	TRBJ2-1	TGTGCCAGCAGTGAAACGGGACAGGGGGCAAATGAGCAGTTCTTC	CASSETGQGANEQFF
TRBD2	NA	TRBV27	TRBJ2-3	TGTGCCAGCAGTTTTTCAGGGCTGGGACTAGCGGGAGGGATGACAGATACGCAGTATTTT	CASSFSGLGLAGGMTDTQYF
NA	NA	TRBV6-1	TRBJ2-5	TGTGCCAGCAGGGCCGACGGCCTACAAGAGACCCAGTACTTC	CASRADGLQETQYF
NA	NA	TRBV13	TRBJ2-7	TGTGCCAGCAGCTTTATCGGTTCCTCTTCCGACGAGCAGTACTTC	CASSFIGSSSDEQYF
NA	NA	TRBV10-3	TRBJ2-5	TGTGCCATCAGTGACCCCGATGTAGCGGTGGATGTGACCCAGTACTTC	CAISDPDVAVDVTQYF
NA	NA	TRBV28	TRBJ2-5	TGTGCCAGCAGTTTAGGGGGTTCCCAAGAGACCCAGTACTTC	CASSLGGSQETQYF
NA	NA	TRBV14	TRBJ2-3	TGTGCCAGCAGCCTCCTTGGAGATACGCAGTATTTT	CASSLLGDTQYF
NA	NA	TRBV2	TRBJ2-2	TGTGCCACCCGGGCCCCGACCTACACCGGGGAGCTGTTTTTT	CATRAPTYTGELFF
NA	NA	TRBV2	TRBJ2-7	TGTGCCAGCAGTGAATTAGGGAGTAGTTACGAGCAGTACTTC	CASSELGSSYEQYF
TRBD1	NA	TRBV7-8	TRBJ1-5	TGTGCCAGCAGCTACAACAGGGGGGTGGGCAATCAGCCCCAGCATTTT	CASSYNRGVGNQPQHF
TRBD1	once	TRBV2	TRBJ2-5	TGTGCCAGCAGTGGTTGGACAGGGGAACAAGAGACCCAGTACTTC	CASSGWTGEQETQYF
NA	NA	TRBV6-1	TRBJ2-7	TGTGCCAGCAGTGAAGCGAGGCTACACTCCTACGAGCAGTACTTC	CASSEARLHSYEQYF
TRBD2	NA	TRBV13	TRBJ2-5	TGTGCCAGCAGCTGGGGACTAGCCAGTGAGACCCAGTACTTC	CASSWGLASETQYF
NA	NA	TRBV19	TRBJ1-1	TGTGCCAGTAGTATCCAGGTCGGGAAGAGAACTGAAGCTTTCTTT	CASSIQVGKRTEAFF
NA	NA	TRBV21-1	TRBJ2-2	TGTGCCAGCTGGTCTTACCCCGGGACGACGAACACCGGGGAGCTGTTTTTT	CASWSYPGTTNTGELFF
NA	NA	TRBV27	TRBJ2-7	TGTGCCAGCAGTTTAACAGGTCCGGCGTACGAGCAGTACTTC	CASSLTGPAYEQYF
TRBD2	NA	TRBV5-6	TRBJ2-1	TGTGCCAGCAGCTCTACGGGACTAGCGGGAGGGCTGTACAATGAGCAGTTCTTC	CASSSTGLAGGLYNEQFF
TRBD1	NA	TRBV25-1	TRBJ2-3	TGTGCCAGCAGTGAATGGGGGACAGAGAACACAGATACGCAGTATTTT	CASSEWGTENTDTQYF
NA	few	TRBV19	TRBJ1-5	TGTGCCAGTAGTACCCGGGATTACAATCAGCCCCAGCATTTT	CASSTRDYNQPQHF
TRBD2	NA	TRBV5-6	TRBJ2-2	TGTGCCAGCAGCTTTCTCTTAGCGGGAGGGCCCATGAACACCGGGGAGCTGTTTTTT	CASSFLLAGGPMNTGELFF
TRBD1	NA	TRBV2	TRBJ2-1	TGTGCCAGCACGGGGACAGGGGGCCGTAGCGGGTACTCCTACAATGAGCAGTTCTTC	CASTGTGGRSGYSYNEQFF
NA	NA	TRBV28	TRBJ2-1	TGTGCCAGCAGTGAAAACCTGGACAGCAATGAGCAGTTCTTC	CASSENLDSNEQFF
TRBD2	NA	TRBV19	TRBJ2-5	TGTGCCAGTAGTATCTCTAGCGGGACGGAGACCCAGTACTTC	CASSISSGTETQYF
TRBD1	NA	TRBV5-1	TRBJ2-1	TGCGCCAGCAGCGACCGGGACAGGGCGGACAATGAGCAGTTCTTC	CASSDRDRADNEQFF
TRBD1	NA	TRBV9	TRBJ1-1	TGTGCCAGCAGCGTCGGAACAGGGGGCACTGAAGCTTTCTTT	CASSVGTGGTEAFF
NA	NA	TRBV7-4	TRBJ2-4	TGTGCCAGCAGCTACCTCGAAATTCTAGCCAAAAACATTCAGTACTTC	CASSYLEILAKNIQYF
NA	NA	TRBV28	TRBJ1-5	TGTGCCAGCAGTTTCGTAGGCTATAGCAATCAGCCCCAGCATTTT	CASSFVGYSNQPQHF
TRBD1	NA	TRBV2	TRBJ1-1	TGTGCCAGCAACGAATTGAGTCCCAGGGGGCGAGGAATTGAAGCTTTCTTT	CASNELSPRGRGIEAFF
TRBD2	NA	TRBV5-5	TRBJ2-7	TGTGCCAGCAGTCAACTAGCGGGAGGGCTCCACGAGCAGTACTTC	CASSQLAGGLHEQYF
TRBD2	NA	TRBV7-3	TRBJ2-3	TGTGCCAGCAGCCTCGCTAGCGGGAGCGAGACAGATACGCAGTATTTT	CASSLASGSETDTQYF
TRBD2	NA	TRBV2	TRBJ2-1	TGTGCCAGCAGATGGACTAGCGGGAGCTCCTACAATGAGCAGTTCTTC	CASRWTSGSSYNEQFF
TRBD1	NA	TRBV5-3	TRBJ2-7	TGTGCCAGACGGCGCCGGGACAGGGCATCCTACGAGCAGTACTTC	CARRRRDRASYEQYF
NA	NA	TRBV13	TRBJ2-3	TGTGCCAGCAGCCTACTAAGCGAAAAGCGGGGCACAGATACGCAGTATTTT	CASSLLSEKRGTDTQYF
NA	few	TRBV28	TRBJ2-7	TGTGCCAGCAGTTTCGGGTCCTACGAGCAGTACTTC	CASSFGSYEQYF
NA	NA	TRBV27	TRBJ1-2	TGTGCCAGCAGTCCTCAGCCCGGGGGGTTCGCCTATGGCTACACCTTC	CASSPQPGGFAYGYTF
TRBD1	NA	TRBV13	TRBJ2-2	TGTGCCAGCAGCTTAGGGGGACAGGGGAACACCGGGGAGCTGTTTTTT	CASSLGGQGNTGELFF